The entry below gives a single T cell receptor beta chain sequence along with its context. As yet, its antigen is unknown. CD8 cells regarded as naive lacked CD45RO, were positively chosen for CCR7, and omitted terminally differentiated effector memory CD45RA+ cells. The sample is drawn from a study of shared clonotypes between healthy human individuals. As for the study in general: Those who served as donors were a couple of women and a few men between the ages of 18 and 49. Study-wide results and caveats: Donor clonotype sharing was expected to depend on sequencing depth. Some naive CD4 clonotypes, roughly 4.7%, turned up in common across a handful of donors. Compared with clonotypes that all four donors shared, non-shared clonotypes had lower generation probabilities.

Sequencing was performed with immunoSEQ multiplex PCR; in TCRdb, only in-frame clones are kept and a portion is missing. The table shows over 2,000,000 clones, with 85% to 95% occurring only once. The CDR3 has 15 amino acids. Per the germline V gene, CDR1 is SGHDT and CDR2 is YYEEEE. J lost 4 bases, V lost 0 bases, and 6 bases had no gene match. Specimen: naive CD8+ T cells from PBMCs. This TCR was recovered from a man aged 18 to 30 in good health. Some clones in this sample may be carry-over from other donors' samples. This chain joins TRBV5-6 and TRBJ2-7; 8 nucleotides line up with TRBD2. The CDR3 DNA is TGTGCCAGCAGCTTGGGTAGCGGGACTTCGTACGAGCAGTACTTC. Its translation is CASSLGSGTSYEQYF.